This TCR beta chain was retrieved from a study of CXCR3-negative and CXCR3-positive naive CD8 T cells. Study-wide findings and caveats: For CXCR3-positive naive cells, TRB CDR3s were more hydrophobic than those of CXCR3-negative naive cells.

cDNA libraries for TRB were generated by 5' RACE incorporating UMI labels. TCRdb reprocessed the 5' RACE reads and reports one entry per CDR3 protein, with no DNA. Its clone listing holds over 150,000 distinct CDR3 sequences. The CDR3 sequence is 14 residues long. Germline lookup yields CDR1 MDHEN and CDR2 SYDVKM. With respect to this clonotype: Its antigen remains unidentified.

The chain couples TRBV28 to TRBJ2-3; the D gene TCRdb calls, TRBD1, cannot be checked with no DNA. The specimen was naive CXCR3+ CD8+ T cells from blood. The subset is: CD45RO-CCR7+CD27+CD95- naive CD8+ T cells expressing CXCR3 (TNR3+). The sequence came from a human donor in good health. Some clones in this sample may be carry-over from other donors' samples. CDR3 region: CASSQGKITDTQYF. Complete variable domain (other parts from reference TRBV28 and TRBJ2-3): DVKVTQSSRYLVKRTGEKVFLECVQDMDHENMFWYRQDPGLGLRLIYFSYDVKMKEKGDIPEGYSVSREKKERFSLILESASTNQTSMYLCASSQGKITDTQYFGPGTRLTVL.